This is a list of T cell receptor beta chains from one sample in a study of blood T cells in healthy people across ages. TCRdb recomputed calls from the 5' RACE reads with MiXCR, one row per CDR3 protein. The sample carries 450,000 to 700,000 distinct CDR3 sequences, 27% recorded once. The material sequenced was blood. These receptors all stem from a woman between 70 and 85 years old in good health. Both conserved end residues are part of each CDR3.

16 TRBJ1-4 TRBV24-1 CATSDSTDSLNEKLFF
13 TRBJ1-2 TRBV12-3/TRBV12-4 CASSSSGLGGYTF
15 TRBJ1-3 TRBV7-2 CASSLGRGAGNTIYF
15 TRBJ2-1 TRBV20-1 CSARDQRGGLNEQFF
14 TRBJ1-5 TRBV7-2 CASSAGTGWQPQHF
15 TRBJ1-4 TRBV7-9 CSSSLPGQPNEKLFF
16 TRBJ2-3 TRBV6-6 CASSYASGGWTDTQYF
15 TRBJ2-4 TRBV29-1 CSVGGQGIDKNIQYF
18 TRBJ1-2 TRBV7-3 CASSFPGQGLTRARGYTF
15 TRBJ1-4 TRBV4-1 CSSSQADRPNEKLVF
14 . TRBV11-3 CASSKRGGLNEQFF
15 TRBJ2-5 TRBV4-2 CASSPDPQLARTQYF
12 TRBJ2-5 TRBV2 CASRRLEETQYF
16 TRBJ1-1 TRBV25-1 CASSEFQDRTHTEAFF
13 TRBJ1-2 TRBV21-1 CASWWGLNYGYTF
16 TRBJ2-5 TRBV10-3 CAISGGTRVREETQYF
17 TRBJ2-1 TRBV5-1 CASSPRRTSGGFDEQFF
14 TRBJ2-5 TRBV3-1 CASSQEVSEETQYF
13 TRBJ2-5 TRBV3-1 CASSQMLEETQYF
14 TRBJ2-5 TRBV9 CASSPLGGSLEQYF
12 TRBJ2-1 TRBV18 CASSPIDNEQFF
14 TRBJ2-5 TRBV9 CASSEGCRQETQYF
13 TRBJ2-6 TRBV11-3 CASSLSWANVLTF
14 TRBJ1-1 TRBV12-3/TRBV12-4 CASSFSGIYTEAFF
14 TRBJ1-2 TRBV12-3/TRBV12-4 CASSPDGRNYGYTF
14 TRBJ1-2 TRBV25-1 CASSDTSTVYGYTF
14 TRBJ2-1 TRBV7-2 CASSQNSGRNEQFF
16 TRBJ2-5 TRBV5-1 CASSPDLAGPGETQYF
13 TRBJ2-1 TRBV7-2 CASSLGATNEQFF
14 TRBJ2-5 TRBV19 CASSNRGYVETQYF
16 . TRBV3-1 CASSQGTTSGDGEQFF
16 TRBJ1-6 TRBV6-2/TRBV6-3 CASSYQTVTNNSPLHF
16 TRBJ1-2 TRBV9 CASSVARGAINYGYTF
14 . TRBV5-1 CASSLEGQDNEQFF
14 TRBJ2-1 TRBV7-3 CASSPLRGREEQFF
15 TRBJ1-5 TRBV6-2/TRBV6-3 CASSAGQAGNQPQHF
15 TRBJ1-1 TRBV9 CASSVAVGARTEAFF
15 TRBJ2-3 TRBV20-1 CSAFRTSPYPDTQYF
13 TRBJ1-4 TRBV6-2/TRBV6-3 CASSPQVAEKLFF
16 TRBJ2-5 TRBV3-1 CASSYPGTSGKETQYF
18 TRBJ2-1 TRBV7-3 CASSSLGLAGGQYNEQFF
13 TRBJ1-2 TRBV29-1 CSVEEWRGHGYTF
16 TRBJ2-1 TRBV11-2 CASSLESRQGAKEQFF
14 TRBJ1-1 TRBV20-1 CSAAGRGLNTEAFF
15 TRBJ2-2 TRBV29-1 CSAQQTSGATGELFF
11 TRBJ1-1 TRBV2 CASSGYNEAFF
14 TRBJ2-7 TRBV4-3 CASSLTGTGVEQYF
15 TRBJ1-3 TRBV6-5 CASRPQANSGNTIYF
14 TRBJ2-7 TRBV9 CASSAGTGGQEQYF
15 TRBJ2-2 TRBV6-1 CASSENRANTGEPFF
15 TRBJ2-6 TRBV2 CASSADRSGANVLTF
15 TRBJ2-3 TRBV5-1 CASSPPRTETDTQYF
16 TRBJ2-7 TRBV7-2 CASSSPVAGATYEQYF
14 . TRBV20-1 CSAPRAVSSYEQYF
14 TRBJ2-5 TRBV18 CASSPQNRRETQYF
16 TRBJ1-1 TRBV3-1 CASRSPRQGSSTEAFF
13 TRBJ2-3 TRBV4-3 CASSLAETDTQYF
15 TRBJ2-7 TRBV7-3 CASSLNSGGISEQYF
17 TRBJ2-3 TRBV6-5 CASSFTVSGGVKDTRYF
14 TRBJ2-5 TRBV20-1 CSAPARASKMTQYF